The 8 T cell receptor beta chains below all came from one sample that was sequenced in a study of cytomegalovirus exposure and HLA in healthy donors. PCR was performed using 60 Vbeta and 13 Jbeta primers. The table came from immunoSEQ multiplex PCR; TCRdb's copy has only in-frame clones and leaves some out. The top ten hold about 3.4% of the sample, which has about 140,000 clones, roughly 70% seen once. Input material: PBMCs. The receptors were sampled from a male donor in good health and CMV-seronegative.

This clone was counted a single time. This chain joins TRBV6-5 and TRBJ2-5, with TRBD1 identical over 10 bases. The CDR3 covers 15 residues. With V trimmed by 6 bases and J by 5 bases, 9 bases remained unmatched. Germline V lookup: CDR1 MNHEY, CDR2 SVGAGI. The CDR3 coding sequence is TGTGCCAGCAGATCCACGGGACAGGGGTATGAGACCCAGTACTTC. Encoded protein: CASRSTGQGYETQYF.

DNA for the CDR3: TGTGCCAGCGGAACCACAGGGGCTGGGGCCAACGTCCTGACTTTC. Amino acids: CASGTTGAGANVLTF. V is TRBV28 and J is TRBJ2-6, with 7 positions matching TRBD1. J lost 2 bases, V lost 8 bases, and 6 bases had no gene match. Per germline, CDR1 MDHEN and CDR2 SYDVKM. The CDR3 spans 15 residues.

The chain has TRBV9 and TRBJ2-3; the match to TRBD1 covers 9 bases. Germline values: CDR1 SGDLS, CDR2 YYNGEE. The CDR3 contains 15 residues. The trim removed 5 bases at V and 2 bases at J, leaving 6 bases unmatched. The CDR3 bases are TGTGCCAGCAGTCCGACAGGGGGATCCACAGATACGCAGTATTTT. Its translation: CASSPTGGSTDTQYF.

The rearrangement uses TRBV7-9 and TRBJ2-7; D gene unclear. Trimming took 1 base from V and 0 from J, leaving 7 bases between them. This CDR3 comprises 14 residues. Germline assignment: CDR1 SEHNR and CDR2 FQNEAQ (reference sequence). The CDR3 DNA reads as TGTGCCAGCAGCTTAGGGGCAGCCTCCTACGAGCAGTACTTC. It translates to CASSLGAASYEQYF.

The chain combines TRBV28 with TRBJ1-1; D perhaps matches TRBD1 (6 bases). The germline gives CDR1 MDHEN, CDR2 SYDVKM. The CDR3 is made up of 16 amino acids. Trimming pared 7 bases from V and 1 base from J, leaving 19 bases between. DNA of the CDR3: TGTGCCAGCACCGACAGGATGAACAGGGAGAACACTGAAGCTTTCTTT. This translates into CASTDRMNRENTEAFF.

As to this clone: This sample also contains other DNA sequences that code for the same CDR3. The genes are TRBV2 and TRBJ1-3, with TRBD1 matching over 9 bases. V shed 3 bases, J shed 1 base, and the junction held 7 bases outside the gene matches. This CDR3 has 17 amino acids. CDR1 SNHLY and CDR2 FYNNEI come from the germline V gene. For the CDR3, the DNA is TGTGCCAGCAGTGATATACAGGGGGCACGGTCTGGAAACACCATATATTTT. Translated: CASSDIQGARSGNTIYF.

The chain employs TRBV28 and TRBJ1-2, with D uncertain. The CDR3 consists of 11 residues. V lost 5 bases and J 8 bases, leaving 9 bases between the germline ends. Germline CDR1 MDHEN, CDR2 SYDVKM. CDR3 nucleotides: TGTGCCAGCAGTCCAAATCGGGGCTACACCTTC. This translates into CASSPNRGYTF.

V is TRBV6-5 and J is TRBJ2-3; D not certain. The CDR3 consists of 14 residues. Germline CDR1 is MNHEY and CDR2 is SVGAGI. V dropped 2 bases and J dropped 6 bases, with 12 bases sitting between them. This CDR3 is CASSYGPPGDTQYF. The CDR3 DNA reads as TGTGCCAGCAGTTACGGCCCGCCCGGGGATACGCAGTATTTT.